The following is a T cell receptor (beta chain) sequence with its context. V was pared by 6 bases and J by 1 base, with 9 bases between. Germline V gene sequence: CDR1 SNHLY, CDR2 FYNNEI. The CDR3 spans 14 residues. This sample was included in a study of OX40 agonist ivuxolimab in advanced cancers. Method: immunoSEQ multiplex PCR; TCRdb's copy keeps in-frame clones and lacks some. The repertoire holds 50,000 to 70,000 clones, with approximately 85% as singletons. Here the sequenced sample was CD4+ or CD8+ T cells sorted from blood, taken in a trial of the OX40 agonist ivuxolimab. The receptor's source is an adult with an advanced solid tumor such as melanoma, head and neck, liver or kidney cancer. The chain combines TRBV2 with TRBJ2-2; tentatively, D is TRBD2 (5 bases). CDR3 bases: TGTGCCAGCAGAGGCGGGCGGAACACCGGGGAGCTGTTTTTT. Translating it yields CASRGGRNTGELFF.